Following are 14 T cell receptor beta chains from one sample sequenced in a study of beta chain features in type 1 diabetes. The study reverse transcribed the entire isolated RNA, so it sequenced expressed TCRB transcripts. Only in-frame clones appear in the TCRdb table, and some are missing; sequencing was by immunoSEQ multiplex PCR. The sample holds over 350,000 clones; over 12% are singletons and the top ten take around 0.02%. Sequencing was performed on naive CD4+ T cells from blood. The receptors stem from a woman under 30 in good health.

The table lists this clone with a few counts. V and J are TRBV5-4 and TRBJ1-4; D is undetermined. CDR1 and CDR2 (germline): SGHNT, YYREEE (reference sequence). V gave up 4 bases and J gave up 0 bases, with 4 bases separating them. CDR3 length: 13 amino acids. CDR3 DNA sequence: TGTGCCAGCAGCCGTGCAACTAATGAAAAACTGTTTTTT. It encodes CASSRATNEKLFF.

This clone appeared a few times. The genes are TRBV28 and TRBJ2-3; D is unclear. The length of the CDR3 is 13 residues. V was pared by 5 bases and J by 8 bases, with 14 bases between. The germline CDR1 and CDR2 sequences are MDHEN and SYDVKM. CDR3 region: CASSPRYPGTQYF. In nucleotides, the CDR3 is TGTGCCAGCAGTCCTAGGTATCCCGGTACGCAGTATTTT. Variable domain in full (rest from reference TRBV28 and TRBJ2-3): DVKVTQSSRYLVKRTGEKVFLECVQDMDHENMFWYRQDPGLGLRLIYFSYDVKMKEKGDIPEGYSVSREKKERFSLILESASTNQTSMYLCASSPRYPGTQYFGPGTRLTVL.

This clone has just a few counts. The chain has TRBV5-1 and TRBJ1-2; no firm D call. CDR3 size: 15 residues. In germline, CDR1 is SGHRS, CDR2 YFSETQ. V was trimmed by 1 base and J by 4 bases, leaving 14 bases between them. The CDR3 coding sequence is TGCGCCAGCAGCTTGAAAGAGGGAGCTACCTATGGCTACACCTTC. This codes for CASSLKEGATYGYTF. The full variable domain, in which reference TRBV5-1 and TRBJ1-2 provide the parts outside the CDR3, is KAGVTQTPRYLIKTRGQQVTLSCSPISGHRSVSWYQQTPGQGLQFLFEYFSETQRNKGNFPGRFSGRQFSNSRSEMNVSTLELGDSALYLCASSLKEGATYGYTFGSGTRLTVV.

This clone was seen once. This chain connects TRBV5-1 to TRBJ2-5, with 11 bases that match TRBD2. There are 17 residues in the CDR3. Germline-derived CDR1 and CDR2 are SGHRS and YFSETQ. Trimming removed 4 bases from V and 0 bases from J; junction bases left unmatched: 8. CDR3 in amino acids: CASSTARLAGNQETQYF. CDR3 in DNA: TGCGCCAGCAGCACGGCTCGACTAGCGGGGAACCAAGAGACCCAGTACTTC.

The chain has TRBV30 and TRBJ2-7, with 11 nucleotides matching TRBD1. Looked up from germline, CDR1 is GTSNPN and CDR2 is SVGIG (reference sequence). After removal of 2 bases from V and 0 bases from J, the junction contained 3 bases not matched to a gene. CDR3 length: 15 amino acids. The CDR3: CAWSRGQGVSYEQYF. In DNA, the CDR3 is TGTGCCTGGAGTAGGGGACAGGGGGTCTCCTACGAGCAGTACTTC.

This clone was seen a few times. V is TRBV18 and J is TRBJ2-3; 7 bases line up with TRBD1. V shed 3 bases, J shed 4 bases, and the junction held 10 bases outside the gene matches. Germline CDR1 KGHSH, CDR2 LQKENI. The CDR3 is 16 amino acids. CDR3 DNA: TGTGCCAGCTCACCCACAGGGGCTCGGGCGGCAGATACGCAGTATTTT. The encoded protein is CASSPTGARAADTQYF.

This clone was found a few times. The chain is built from TRBV28 and TRBJ1-5, with TRBD1 matching 9 bases. V was clipped by 5 bases and J by 2 bases; unmatched bases: 10. CDR1 is MDHEN, CDR2 SYDVKM, per germline. The CDR3 spans 17 residues. The CDR3 DNA follows: TGTGCCAGCAGTCCCGCGGACAGGGGAGGACGCAATCAGCCCCAGCATTTT. Encoded protein: CASSPADRGGRNQPQHF.

The gene calls are TRBV29-1 and TRBJ2-6; 7 nucleotides align to TRBD1. CDR1 and CDR2 from the germline V gene are SQVTM and ANQGSEA. The CDR3 spans 14 residues. The trim removed 4 bases at V and 2 bases at J, leaving 2 bases unmatched. The CDR3 DNA is TGCAGCGTTGGACAGGGCACTGGGGCCAACGTCCTGACTTTC. Its protein product is CSVGQGTGANVLTF.

This clone was recorded a few times. The chain is built from TRBV29-1 and TRBJ2-1; TRBD2 aligns across 10 bases. Germline CDR1 SQVTM, CDR2 ANQGSEA. This CDR3 is 14 amino acids long. Losses at the gene ends were 6 bases for V and 5 bases for J; bases not matched to a gene: 7. In nucleotides, the CDR3 is TGCAGCGTATCCCGGACTAGCGGAAACAATGAGCAGTTCTTC. Translated: CSVSRTSGNNEQFF.

This clone showed up just a few times. The chain carries TRBV28 and TRBJ2-3, with 8 bases aligning to TRBD2. The CDR3 runs to 14 residues. The germline V gene has CDR1 MDHEN and CDR2 SYDVKM. V shed 1 base, J shed 9 bases, and the junction held 6 bases outside the gene matches. The CDR3 region has the DNA TGTGCCAGCAGTTTATTGGGACTAGGTCAGACGCAGTATTTT. This translates into CASSLLGLGQTQYF.

The chain has TRBV4-1 and TRBJ1-1, with 7 nucleotides matching TRBD1. The CDR3 has 15 amino acids. V shed 5 bases and J 1 base; nucleotides not matched to a gene: 7. Per germline, CDR1 MGHRA and CDR2 YSYEKL. CDR3 nucleotides: TGCGCCAGCAGCTTACCGGGACAGAAGAACACTGAAGCTTTCTTT. Amino acids: CASSLPGQKNTEAFF.

The sample holds a few counts of this clone. The CDR3 DNA follows: TGTGCCAGCAGCCCCCGGGCGGGGGAGGCGGGCACAGATACGCAGTATTTT. It translates to CASSPRAGEAGTDTQYF. This rearrangement joins TRBV9 to TRBJ2-3, with TRBD2 matching over 7 bases. Germline CDR1 is SGDLS and CDR2 is YYNGEE. V was clipped by 4 bases and J by 1 base; unmatched bases: 12. The CDR3 is made up of 17 amino acids. The full variable domain, in which reference TRBV9 and TRBJ2-3 provide the parts outside the CDR3, is DSGVTQTPKHLITATGQRVTLRCSPRSGDLSVYWYQQSLDQGLQFLIQYYNGEERAKGNILERFSAQQFPDLHSELNLSSLELGDSALYFCASSPRAGEAGTDTQYFGPGTRLTVL.

This chain uses TRBV2 with TRBJ2-7, with TRBD1 matching over 7 bases. Trimming removed 7 bases from V and 6 bases from J; junction bases left unmatched: 12. Germline V gene data show CDR1 as SNHLY and CDR2 as FYNNEI. The CDR3 has 14 amino acids. The CDR3 here is CASMRQGVKVEQYF. The CDR3 region has the DNA TGTGCCAGCATGAGGCAGGGGGTAAAAGTCGAGCAGTACTTC.

The chain recombines TRBV7-8 with TRBJ2-1; 9 bases match TRBD2. Germline V gene lookup returns CDR1 SGHVS and CDR2 FQNEAQ. J lost 8 bases, V lost 4 bases, and 12 bases had no gene match. The CDR3 runs to 16 residues. The CDR3 protein is CASSSRPSGNLDEQFF. The DNA for the CDR3 is TGTGCCAGCAGCTCAAGGCCTAGCGGGAATTTGGATGAGCAGTTCTTC.